This T cell receptor beta chain is from a study of cytotoxic CD8 clonotypes in ibrutinib-treated CLL. Study details: Response samples followed a median about twelve months of treatment, range 6 to 36. Findings and caveats of the study: Clonality correlated strongly with circulating CD8+ T cells and exceeded age-matched healthy donors at baseline. Before falling back toward baseline at progression, clonality had risen at the time of ibrutinib response.

About this clone itself: Its antigen is not known.

Data came from immunoSEQ multiplex PCR; TCRdb stores just in-frame clones and leaves some out. The table has around 60,000 clones, 45% to 65% seen once. The TCR comes from a human donor with chronic lymphocytic leukemia. The sequencing here drew on PBMCs, taken after 12 months of ibrutinib treatment.

The DNA of the CDR3 is TGTGCCAGCAGTGAAGCCCGGGGAAACATTCAGTACTTC. It is translated as CASSEARGNIQYF. This chain joins TRBV6-5 and TRBJ2-4, with D possibly matching TRBD2 (5 bases). The ends were cut back, 5 bases at V and 6 bases at J, with 11 bases in the middle. Germline CDR1 and CDR2: MNHEY and SVGAGI. The CDR3 consists of 13 residues.